A selection of T cell receptor beta chains follows, all from one sample in a study of metastatic and nonmetastatic thyroid tumors. TCRdb reprocessed the PCR reads via MiXCR. Of 30,000 to 40,000 clones listed, over 25% are singletons. The sample taken for sequencing was blood. These TCRs come from a female donor with papillary thyroid cancer or a benign thyroid nodule (not recorded which). Some clones in this sample may be carry-over from other donors' samples. Each CDR3 is given with its conserved first and last residue. D genes are given only for firm matches. Clone size appears in some rows only: once, few, many, or a class for an expanded clone.

j_gene | d_gene | abundance | v_gene | CDR3nt | CDR3aa
TRBJ2-1 | TRBD2 | many | TRBV10-1 | TGCGCCAGCAGTGGTTTAGCGGGTGAGCAGTTCTTC | CASSGLAGEQFF
TRBJ2-1 | - | few | TRBV12-3/TRBV12-4 | TGTGCCAGCAGTTTCTTTGGCAGCCACAATGAGCAGTTCTTC | CASSFFGSHNEQFF
TRBJ2-1 | - | few | TRBV12-3/TRBV12-4 | TGTGCCAGCAGCCGCGGGGTGCCGAGTGGGAATGAGCAGTTCTTC | CASSRGVPSGNEQFF
TRBJ1-3 | TRBD1 | large | TRBV19 | TGTGCCAGTAGTACTACGACAGGGACTGGAAACACCATATATTTT | CASSTTTGTGNTIYF
TRBJ2-7 | - | - | TRBV12-5 | TGTGCTAGTGCCCCGGGTGGAACCATCTCATGCCACGAGCAGTACTTC | CASAPGGTISCHEQYF
TRBJ1-2 | - | medium-sized | TRBV19 | TGTGCCAGTAGTCCGACAATGCCAGGTCAAGATGGCTACACCTTC | CASSPTMPGQDGYTF
TRBJ2-1 | - | - | TRBV7-2 | TGTGCCAGCAGCTTCTACCCCTACAATGAGCAGTTCTTC | CASSFYPYNEQFF
TRBJ2-7 | TRBD1 | few | TRBV27 | TGTGCCAGAAGTTTAGGTACGACAGGGCCCTACGAGCAGTACTTC | CARSLGTTGPYEQYF
TRBJ1-1 | - | medium-sized | TRBV19 | TGTGCCAGTAGTGGGGAATCGACAGCTAACACTGAAGCTTTCTTT | CASSGESTANTEAFF
TRBJ1-2 | - | medium-sized | TRBV6-1 | TGTGCCAGCAGTGAAGCGGAGACAGTCTATGGCTACACCTTC | CASSEAETVYGYTF
TRBJ1-1 | - | few | TRBV3-1 | TGTGCCAGCAGCCAAGGGGTGGCAGGCCTGGGTACTGAAGCTTTCTTT | CASSQGVAGLGTEAFF
TRBJ2-7 | - | - | TRBV27 | TGTGCCAGCAGTTTAGGGGTATCGGCAGCAAATTCCTACGAGCTGGACTTC | CASSLGVSAANSYELDF
TRBJ1-2 | - | - | TRBV20-1 | TGCAGTGCCTTCGACCGGCTGCGGGGCTACACCTTC | CSAFDRLRGYTF
TRBJ2-7 | TRBD1 | many | TRBV2 | TGTGCCCGAGCAGAGACAGGGTCCTACGAGCAGTACTTC | CARAETGSYEQYF
TRBJ2-7 | TRBD2 | - | TRBV19 | TGTGCCAGTAAAAACTCGGGACTAGCTGACGAGCAGTACTTC | CASKNSGLADEQYF
TRBJ1-4 | - | - | TRBV2 | TGTGCCAGTGGCATGGGGCGGGGCCGAGTCGGCGAGGGCGAAAAACTGTTTTTT | CASGMGRGRVGEGEKLFF
TRBJ2-1 | - | - | TRBV5-1 | TGCGCCAGCAGCTCGACCGGGATTGTTAACAATGAGCAGTTCTTC | CASSSTGIVNNEQFF